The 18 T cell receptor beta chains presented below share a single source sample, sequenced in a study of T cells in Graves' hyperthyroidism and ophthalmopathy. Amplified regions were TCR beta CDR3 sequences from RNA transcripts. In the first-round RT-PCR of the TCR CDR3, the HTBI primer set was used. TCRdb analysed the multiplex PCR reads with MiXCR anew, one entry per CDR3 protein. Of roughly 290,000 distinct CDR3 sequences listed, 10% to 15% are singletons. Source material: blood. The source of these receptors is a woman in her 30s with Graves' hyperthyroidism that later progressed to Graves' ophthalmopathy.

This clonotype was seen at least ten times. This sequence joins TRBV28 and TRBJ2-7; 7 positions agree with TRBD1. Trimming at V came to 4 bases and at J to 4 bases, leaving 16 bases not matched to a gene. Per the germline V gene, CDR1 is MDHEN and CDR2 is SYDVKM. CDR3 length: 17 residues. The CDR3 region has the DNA TGTGCCAGCAGTTCTTCACTTCCGACAGGGTGGCTTTACGAGCAGTACTTC. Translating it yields CASSSSLPTGWLYEQYF. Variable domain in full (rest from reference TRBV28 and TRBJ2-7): DVKVTQSSRYLVKRTGEKVFLECVQDMDHENMFWYRQDPGLGLRLIYFSYDVKMKEKGDIPEGYSVSREKKERFSLILESASTNQTSMYLCASSSSLPTGWLYEQYFGPGTRLTVT.

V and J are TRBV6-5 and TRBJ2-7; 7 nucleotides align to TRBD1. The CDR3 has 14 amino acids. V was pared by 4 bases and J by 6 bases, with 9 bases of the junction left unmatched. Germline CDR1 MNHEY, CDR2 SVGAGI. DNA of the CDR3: TGTGCCAGCAGTTTTACACAGGGGTCCCTCGAGCAGTACTTC. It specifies CASSFTQGSLEQYF.

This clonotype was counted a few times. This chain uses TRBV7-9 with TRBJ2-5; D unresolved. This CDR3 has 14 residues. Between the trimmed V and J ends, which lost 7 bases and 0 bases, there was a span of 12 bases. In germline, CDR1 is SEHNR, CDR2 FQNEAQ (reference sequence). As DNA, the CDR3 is TGTGCCAGCAACTGGGCCACTAACCAAGAGACCCAGTACTTC. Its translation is CASNWATNQETQYF.

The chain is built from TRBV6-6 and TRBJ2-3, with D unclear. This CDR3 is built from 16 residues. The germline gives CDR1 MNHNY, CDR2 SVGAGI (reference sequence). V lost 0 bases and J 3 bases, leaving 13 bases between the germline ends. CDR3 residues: CASSYSPDPPTDTQYF. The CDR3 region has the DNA TGTGCCAGCAGTTACTCGCCGGACCCCCCTACAGATACGCAGTATTTT.

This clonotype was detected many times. CDR3 coding DNA: TGTGCCAGCTCACCTCTTCCCCTAGCGGTCAACACCGGGGAGCTGTTTTTT. Encoded protein: CASSPLPLAVNTGELFF. The rearrangement links TRBV18 to TRBJ2-2, with TRBD2 identical over 7 bases. Trimming removed 3 bases from V and 2 bases from J; junction bases left unmatched: 9. Germline V gene sequence: CDR1 KGHSH, CDR2 LQKENI. This CDR3 is 17 amino acids long.

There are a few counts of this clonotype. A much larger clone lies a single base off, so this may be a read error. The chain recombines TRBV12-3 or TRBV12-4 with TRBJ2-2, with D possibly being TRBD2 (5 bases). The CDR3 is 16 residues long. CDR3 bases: TGTGCCAGCAGTCTGGTTGATGCGGGCGACACCGGGGAGCTGCTTTTT. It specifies CASSLVDAGDTGELLF.

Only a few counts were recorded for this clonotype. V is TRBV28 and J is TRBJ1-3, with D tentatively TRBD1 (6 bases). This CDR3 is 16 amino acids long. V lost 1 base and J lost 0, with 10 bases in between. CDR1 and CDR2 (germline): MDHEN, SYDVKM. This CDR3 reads CASSLSGTHSGNTIYF. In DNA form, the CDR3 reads TGTGCCAGCAGTTTATCCGGGACACACTCTGGAAACACCATATATTTT.

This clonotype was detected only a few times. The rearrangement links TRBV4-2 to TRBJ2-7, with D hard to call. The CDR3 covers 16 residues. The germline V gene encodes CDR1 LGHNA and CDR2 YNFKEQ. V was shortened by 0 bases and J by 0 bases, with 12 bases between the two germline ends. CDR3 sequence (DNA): TGTGCCAGCAGCCAAGAAGGTAGGCTGGACTCCTACGAGCAGTACTTC. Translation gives CASSQEGRLDSYEQYF.

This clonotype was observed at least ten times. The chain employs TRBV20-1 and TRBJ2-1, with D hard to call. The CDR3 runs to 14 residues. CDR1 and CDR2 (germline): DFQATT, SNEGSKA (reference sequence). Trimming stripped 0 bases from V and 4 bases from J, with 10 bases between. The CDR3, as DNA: TGCAGTGCTAGAGAATCGGGCCTTTACAATGAGCAGTTCTTC. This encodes CSARESGLYNEQFF.

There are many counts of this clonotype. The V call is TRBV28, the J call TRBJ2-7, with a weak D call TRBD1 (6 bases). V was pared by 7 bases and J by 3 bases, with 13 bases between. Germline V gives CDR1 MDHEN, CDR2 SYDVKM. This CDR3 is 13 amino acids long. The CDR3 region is CASTPGQHYEQYF. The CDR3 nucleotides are TGTGCCAGCACCCCCGGACAGCACTACGAGCAGTACTTC. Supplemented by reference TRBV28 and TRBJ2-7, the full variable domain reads DVKVTQSSRYLVKRTGEKVFLECVQDMDHENMFWYRQDPGLGLRLIYFSYDVKMKEKGDIPEGYSVSREKKERFSLILESASTNQTSMYLCASTPGQHYEQYFGPGTRLTVT.

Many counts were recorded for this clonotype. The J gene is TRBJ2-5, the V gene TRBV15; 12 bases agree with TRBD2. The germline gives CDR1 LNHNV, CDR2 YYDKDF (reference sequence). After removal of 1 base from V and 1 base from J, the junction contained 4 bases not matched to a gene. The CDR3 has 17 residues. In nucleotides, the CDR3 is TGTGCCACCAGCAGAGGGGTGACTAGCGGGAGCCAAGAGACCCAGTACTTC. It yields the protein CATSRGVTSGSQETQYF.

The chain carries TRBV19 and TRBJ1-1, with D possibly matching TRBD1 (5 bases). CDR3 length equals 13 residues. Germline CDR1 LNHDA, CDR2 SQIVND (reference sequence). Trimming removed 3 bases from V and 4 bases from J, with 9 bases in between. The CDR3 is CASSIEGRTEAFF. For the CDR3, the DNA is TGTGCCAGTAGTATCGAGGGGCGCACTGAAGCTTTCTTT.

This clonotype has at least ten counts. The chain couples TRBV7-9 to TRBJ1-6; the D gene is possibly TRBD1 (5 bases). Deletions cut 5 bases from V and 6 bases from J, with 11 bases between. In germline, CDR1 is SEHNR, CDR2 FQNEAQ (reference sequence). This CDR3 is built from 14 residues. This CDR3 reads CASSGLGANSPLHF. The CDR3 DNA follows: TGTGCCAGCAGCGGACTCGGGGCTAATTCACCCCTCCACTTT.

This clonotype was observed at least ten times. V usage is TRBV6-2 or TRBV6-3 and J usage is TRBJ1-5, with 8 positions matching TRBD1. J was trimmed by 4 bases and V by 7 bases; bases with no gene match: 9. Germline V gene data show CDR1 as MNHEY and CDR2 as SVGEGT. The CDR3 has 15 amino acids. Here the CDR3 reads CASTLQGVRNQPQHF. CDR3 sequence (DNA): TGTGCCAGCACCTTACAGGGGGTTAGAAATCAGCCCCAGCATTTT.

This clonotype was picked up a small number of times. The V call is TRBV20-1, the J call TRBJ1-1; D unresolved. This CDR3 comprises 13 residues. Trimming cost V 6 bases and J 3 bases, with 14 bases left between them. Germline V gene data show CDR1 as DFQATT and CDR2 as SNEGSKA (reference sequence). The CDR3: CSAPRAGDTEAFF. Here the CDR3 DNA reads TGCAGTGCCCCCCGGGCAGGCGACACTGAAGCTTTCTTT.

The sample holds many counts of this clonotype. The CDR3 sequence: CASTISRGYNEQFF. The CDR3 DNA reads TGTGCCAGCACCATTTCGCGGGGATACAATGAGCAGTTCTTC. The chain joins TRBV12-3 or TRBV12-4 to TRBJ2-1, with a weak D call TRBD2 (6 bases). The CDR3 extends over 14 amino acids. The germline V and J ends were trimmed by 7 bases and 4 bases, with 14 bases remaining between them.

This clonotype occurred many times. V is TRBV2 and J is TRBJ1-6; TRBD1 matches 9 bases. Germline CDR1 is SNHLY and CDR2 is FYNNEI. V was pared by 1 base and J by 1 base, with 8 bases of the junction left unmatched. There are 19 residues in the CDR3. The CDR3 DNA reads TGTGCCAGCAGTGAAGGTCTCGGACAGGGGATATCCTATAATTCACCCCTCCACTTT. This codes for CASSEGLGQGISYNSPLHF.

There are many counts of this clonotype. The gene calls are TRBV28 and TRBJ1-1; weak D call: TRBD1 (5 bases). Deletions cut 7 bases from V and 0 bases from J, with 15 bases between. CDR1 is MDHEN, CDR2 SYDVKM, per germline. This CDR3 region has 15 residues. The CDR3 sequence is CASTPPGPMNTEAFF. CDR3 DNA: TGTGCCAGCACTCCCCCGGGGCCAATGAACACTGAAGCTTTCTTT.